Detailed here is one T cell receptor beta chain. Original processing notes: Reference gene primer amplification yielded estimated nucleated cell counts. Measured with immunoSEQ multiplex PCR; TCRdb has only the in-frame clones, and not every one. The DNA was the basis for D and trimming; V, J and clone size are from that table. The sample includes around 120,000 clones, 85% to 90% of them seen just once. These data originate in a study of blood T cell repertoires in COVID-19. Study-wide background: Samples of COVID-19 (acute and convalescent) were obtained from the United States, Italy and Spain. T cells, B-cell-depleted T cells, or PBMCs provided the cDNA or gDNA that served as material.

Sequences were obtained from peripheral blood. The sequence was collected from a woman of 80 years or more with acute or convalescent COVID-19.

In DNA form, the CDR3 reads TGTGCCAGCAGTATAGACAGATATGGCTACACCTTC. It yields the protein CASSIDRYGYTF. The V gene is TRBV6-5, the J gene TRBJ1-2; tentatively, D is TRBD1 (5 bases). V dropped 5 bases and J dropped 5 bases, with 9 bases sitting between them. Germline V gives CDR1 MNHEY, CDR2 SVGAGI. The CDR3 spans 12 residues.